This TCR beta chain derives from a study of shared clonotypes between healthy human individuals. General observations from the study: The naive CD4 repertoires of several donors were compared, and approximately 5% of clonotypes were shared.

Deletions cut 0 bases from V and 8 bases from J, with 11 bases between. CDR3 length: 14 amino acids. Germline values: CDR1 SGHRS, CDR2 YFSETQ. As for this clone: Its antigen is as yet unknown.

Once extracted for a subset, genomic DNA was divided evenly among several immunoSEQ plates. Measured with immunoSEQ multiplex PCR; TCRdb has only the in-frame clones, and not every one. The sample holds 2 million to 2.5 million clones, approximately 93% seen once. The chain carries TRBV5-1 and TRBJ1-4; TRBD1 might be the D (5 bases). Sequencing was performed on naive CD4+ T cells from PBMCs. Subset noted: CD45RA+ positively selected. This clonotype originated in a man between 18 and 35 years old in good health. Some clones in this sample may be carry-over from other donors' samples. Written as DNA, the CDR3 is TGCGCCAGCAGCTTGGTACAGGCGGAGGAAAAACTGTTTTTT. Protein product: CASSLVQAEEKLFF.